Each of the 2 T cell receptor beta chains below was sequenced from the same sample in a study of chemoradiotherapy in HPV16-positive cancers. Using immunoSEQ multiplex PCR, the repertoire was profiled, and TCRdb retains in-frame clones only, with some absent. The data hold around 19,000 clones, with approximately 90% observed a single time. The specimen comprised blood, sampled from a patient who underwent chemoradiotherapy. These receptors all stem from a human donor with HPV-associated anogenital cancer.

The CDR3 loop reads CATSERGNTEAFF. CDR3 coding DNA: TGTGCCACCAGCGAGCGAGGAAACACTGAAGCTTTCTTT. The chain links TRBV15 to TRBJ1-1; D unresolved. The V end was cut by 5 bases, the J end by 2 bases, with 9 bases between. This CDR3 spans 13 amino acids. Germline CDR1 is LNHNV and CDR2 is YYDKDF (reference sequence).

V gene TRBV10-3 combines with J gene TRBJ2-7; 8 nucleotides agree with TRBD1. V gave up 2 bases and J gave up 4 bases; unmatched junction bases: 1. Germline assignment: CDR1 ENHRY and CDR2 SYGVKD. The CDR3 totals 13 residues. The CDR3 sequence: CAISEGQGYEQYV. The CDR3, as DNA: TGTGCCATCAGTGAGGGACAGGGTTACGAGCAGTACGTC.